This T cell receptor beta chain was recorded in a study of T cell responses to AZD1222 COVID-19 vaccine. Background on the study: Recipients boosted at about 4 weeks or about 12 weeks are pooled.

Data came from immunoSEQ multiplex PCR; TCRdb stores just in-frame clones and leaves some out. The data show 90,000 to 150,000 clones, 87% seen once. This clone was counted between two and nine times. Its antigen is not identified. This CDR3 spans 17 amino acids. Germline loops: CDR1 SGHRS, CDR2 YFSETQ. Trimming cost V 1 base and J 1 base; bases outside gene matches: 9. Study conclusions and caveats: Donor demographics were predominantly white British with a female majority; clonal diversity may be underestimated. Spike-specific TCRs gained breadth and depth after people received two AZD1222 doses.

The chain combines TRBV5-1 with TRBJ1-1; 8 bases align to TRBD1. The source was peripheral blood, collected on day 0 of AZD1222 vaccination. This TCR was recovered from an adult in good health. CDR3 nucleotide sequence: TGCGCCAGCAGCTTGACTTCGACAGGGGACACGAACACTGAAGCTTTCTTT. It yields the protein CASSLTSTGDTNTEAFF.